These 12 T cell receptor beta chains came from one sample sequenced in a study of CD8 T cells in Susac syndrome. Random hexamers were used to reverse transcribe 0.5 to 1 ug of RNA. TCRdb re-called the immunoSEQ multiplex PCR reads through MiXCR, storing one row per CDR3 protein. The top ten hold less than 0.35% of the sample, which has about 20,000 distinct CDR3 sequences, 93% seen once. Sequencing input: CD8+ T cells from PBMCs. All receptors derive from a human donor in good health.

This clonotype has a single count. This sequence joins TRBV10-1 and TRBJ2-6; perhaps TRBD1 as D (6 bases). The CDR3 has 15 amino acids. Trimming took 9 bases from V and 2 from J, leaving 14 bases between them. Germline CDR1 and CDR2: WNHNN and SYGVQD (reference sequence). CDR3 bases: TGCGCCAGGAAACAGGGTACTACTGGGGCCAACGTCCTGACTTTC. This sequence encodes CARKQGTTGANVLTF.

The CDR3 spells CASSFDSPNTGELFF. CDR3 DNA sequence: TGTGCCAGCAGCTTCGACTCCCCGAACACCGGGGAGCTGTTTTTT. V and J are TRBV3-1 and TRBJ2-2; no firm D call. Germline V gene lookup returns CDR1 LGHDT and CDR2 YNNKEL (reference sequence). This CDR3 has 15 amino acids. Trimming removed 5 bases at V and 0 bases at J, with 10 bases between.

V is TRBV20-1 and J is TRBJ1-5; TRBD1 matches at 8 bases. The CDR3 runs 16 residues. Germline V gene lookup returns CDR1 DFQATT and CDR2 SNEGSKA (reference sequence). V shed 0 bases, J shed 0 bases, and the junction held 4 bases outside the gene matches. The CDR3 reads CSARETGAYSNQPQHF. For the CDR3, the DNA is TGCAGTGCTAGAGAGACAGGGGCTTATAGCAATCAGCCCCAGCATTTT.

The chain carries TRBV20-1 and TRBJ2-7, with TRBD2 as a possible D gene (5 bases). V gave up 3 bases and J gave up 6 bases, with 15 bases separating them. This CDR3 region has 13 residues. CDR1 and CDR2 from the germline V gene are DFQATT and SNEGSKA (reference sequence). CDR3 DNA sequence: TGCAGTGCTAGGTCTCCCTCGGGATTCGAGCAGTACTTC. Translation: CSARSPSGFEQYF.

The chain has TRBV7-8 and TRBJ2-3; D perhaps matches TRBD1 (6 bases). V was shortened by 2 bases and J by 4 bases, with 13 bases between the two germline ends. This CDR3 contains 15 residues. CDR1 and CDR2 (germline): SGHVS, FQNEAQ. The CDR3 sequence: CASSLTGITPDTQYF. The DNA for the CDR3 is TGTGCCAGCAGCTTAACAGGGATAACGCCAGATACGCAGTATTTT.

The chain employs TRBV7-9 and TRBJ1-6; D is unresolved. V lost 1 base to trimming and J lost 9 bases, with 7 bases between them. Germline assignment: CDR1 SEHNR and CDR2 FQNEAQ (reference sequence). The CDR3 totals 13 residues. CDR3 in amino acids: CASSLDRVSPLHF. In nucleotides, the CDR3 is TGTGCCAGCAGCTTAGATCGCGTTTCACCCCTCCACTTT.

This chain links TRBV12-3 or TRBV12-4 with TRBJ1-5; no clear D gene. V was trimmed by 3 bases and J by 3 bases, leaving 6 bases between them. The length of the CDR3 is 13 residues. The CDR3 reads CASSFRVNQPQHF. In DNA form, the CDR3 reads TGTGCCAGCAGTTTCAGAGTCAATCAGCCCCAGCATTTT.

The chain links TRBV4-3 to TRBJ2-2; D might be TRBD1 (6 bases). CDR3 length: 13 residues. The germline CDR1 and CDR2 sequences are LGHNA and YSLEER. V lost 8 bases, J lost 0 bases, and 7 bases lay in between. The CDR3 reads CASQGTNTGELFF. In DNA, the CDR3 is TGCGCCAGCCAGGGGACGAACACCGGGGAGCTGTTTTTT.

CDR3 sequence: CASSMTSTNTDTQYF. The DNA of the CDR3 is TGTGCCAGCAGTATGACTAGCACGAACACAGATACGCAGTATTTT. The rearrangement uses TRBV6-4 and TRBJ2-3; 7 nucleotides align to TRBD2. Germline CDR1 and CDR2: MRHNA and SNTAGT. The V gene end was trimmed by 5 bases and the J gene end by 2 bases; junction bases not matched to a gene: 7. This CDR3 is 15 amino acids long.

V usage is TRBV6-1 and J usage is TRBJ2-5, with 8 bases aligning to TRBD1. The trim removed 3 bases at V and 2 bases at J, leaving 8 bases unmatched. Germline V gene lookup returns CDR1 MNHNS and CDR2 SASEGT. This CDR3 has 16 residues. CDR3 residues: CASSDIQGAFQETQYF. The CDR3 nucleotides are TGTGCCAGCAGTGACATTCAGGGGGCTTTTCAAGAGACCCAGTACTTC.

The chain couples TRBV6-2 or TRBV6-3 to TRBJ1-1, with D unclear. The germline CDR1 and CDR2 sequences are MNHEY and SVGEGT. This CDR3 comprises 13 residues. V gave up 7 bases and J gave up 2 bases, with 11 bases separating them. CDR3 region: CASKNGPNTEAFF. CDR3 bases: TGTGCCAGCAAAAATGGCCCTAACACTGAAGCTTTCTTT.

The V call is TRBV12-3 or TRBV12-4, the J call TRBJ2-1; D call uncertain. The CDR3 length is 11 residues. V was clipped by 2 bases and J by 8 bases, with 4 bases between them. CDR3 region: CASSLLDEQFF. The CDR3 DNA reads as TGTGCCAGCAGTTTATTAGATGAGCAGTTCTTC.